A single sample is the source of the 14 T cell receptor beta chains below, sequenced in a study of tumor and adjacent non-tumor tissue in lung cancer. The library came from three nested PCR rounds adapted from ARM-PCR protocols. Each CDR3 protein is one row after TCRdb ran MiXCR on the multiplex PCR reads. The table lists 65,000 to 75,000 distinct CDR3 sequences, around 73% of them singletons. This sample's RNA came from whole unsorted tissue. Sequences were obtained from lung tumor tissue. The receptors originated from a man aged 60 to 75 with non-small cell lung cancer.

V is TRBV5-1 and J is TRBJ2-1; weak D call: TRBD2 (8 bases). The germline V and J ends were trimmed by 5 bases and 4 bases, with 16 bases remaining between them. Per the germline V gene, CDR1 is SGHRS and CDR2 is YFSETQ. The CDR3 consists of 15 residues. CDR3 in DNA: TGCGCCAGCAGGGACAGGACTAGCAGTTACAATGAGCAGTTCTTC. This sequence encodes CASRDRTSSYNEQFF.

Comments on this clonotype: It is likely a read error, because the conserved phenylalanine at the end of the CDR3 is missing. The rearrangement uses TRBV20-1 and TRBJ2-1, with TRBD1 matching 9 bases. After removal of 8 bases from V and 6 bases from J, the junction contained 8 bases not matched to a gene. Germline loops: CDR1 DFQATT, CDR2 SNEGSKA (reference sequence). The CDR3 consists of 13 residues. The chain's CDR3 is CSRGQGPINEQFL. The CDR3 bases are TGCAGTAGGGGACAGGGTCCGATCAATGAGCAGTTCTTA.

Points on this clonotype: No conserved phenylalanine or tryptophan is present at the end of the CDR3, so a read error is the likely explanation. J is TRBJ2-3 and V is TRBV20-1; the D gene is possibly TRBD2 (5 bases). Trimming stripped 7 bases from V and 1 base from J, with 21 bases between. The CDR3 runs to 16 residues. Germline CDR1 reads DFQATT; CDR2 reads SNEGSKA (reference sequence). The CDR3 nucleotides read TGCAGTGTCCTCAGGTCAGAGGGAGCGCGCACAGATACGCAGTATTAT. The encoded protein is CSVLRSEGARTDTQYY.

Notes on this clonotype: The conserved final phenylalanine or tryptophan is absent from the CDR3, which likely points to a read error. The chain links TRBV20-1 to TRBJ1-1; the match to TRBD1 covers 9 bases. CDR1 is DFQATT and CDR2 is SNEGSKA in the germline V gene (reference sequence). This CDR3 has 13 residues. The DNA for the CDR3 is TGCATAGCTGCTGGGACAGGGACCAATGAAGCTTTCATT. Translating gives CIAAGTGTNEAFI.

About this clonotype itself: This likely comes from a read error, as the CDR3 has no conserved phenylalanine or tryptophan at its end. The chain employs TRBV6-1 and TRBJ2-5, with 9 bases lining up with TRBD2. In germline, CDR1 is MNHNS, CDR2 SASEGT. This CDR3 region has 14 residues. J was trimmed by 5 bases and V by 11 bases; bases with no gene match: 12. CDR3 nucleotide sequence: TGTGCCGTTAGCGGGAGACCGGCACAGGAGACCCAGTACCTC. Protein product: CAVSGRPAQETQYL.

Only one count was recorded for this clonotype. At one boundary the junction diverges from the germline segment, which might be a read error. V is TRBV11-2 and J is TRBJ2-1; D is ambiguous. This CDR3 region has 13 residues. Germline CDR1 is SGHAT and CDR2 is FQNNGV. Here the CDR3 DNA reads TGCGCCAGCAGCATGTGGGCCTACAATAAGCAGTTCTTC. Translated: CASSMWAYNKQFF.

This clonotype occurred a few times. The chain combines TRBV6-5 with TRBJ2-5; 8 positions match TRBD2. Germline V gene data show CDR1 as MNHEY and CDR2 as SVGAGI. CDR3 length: 17 amino acids. The ends lost 3 bases at V and 2 bases at J; junction bases unmatched: 11. This CDR3 reads CASSYLGIAGRQETQYF. The CDR3 bases are TGTGCCAGCAGTTATTTGGGAATAGCGGGAAGACAAGAGACCCAGTACTTC.

Of note for this clonotype: The junction does not match germline at one end; this may be a read error. The genes are TRBV6-5 and TRBJ2-3; D unresolved. This CDR3 region has 13 residues. Germline CDR1 and CDR2: MNHEY and SVGAGI. CDR3 sequence: CASRTGTADTQFF. The CDR3 DNA reads as TGTGCTAGCAGAACCGGAACCGCGGATACGCAGTTTTTT.

Comment on this clonotype: Its ends do not fully match the called genes, so a read error is possible. The chain has TRBV20-1 and TRBJ1-1, with D unclear. The CDR3 is made up of 14 amino acids. CDR1 is DFQATT and CDR2 is SNEGSKA in the germline V gene (reference sequence). CDR3: CSTESTYWYTEDFF. The CDR3 coding sequence is TGCAGTACCGAGTCGACGTATTGGTACACTGAAGATTTCTTT.

This clonotype showed up many times. Its ends do not fully match the called genes, so a read error is possible. The chain has TRBV6-2 or TRBV6-3 and TRBJ2-1, with unresolved D. Germline V lookup: CDR1 MNHEY, CDR2 SVGEGT. This CDR3 contains 13 residues. CDR3 sequence (DNA): TGTGCCAGCAGTTACTCGATGGAGAATGAGCAGCTCTTC. This gives the protein CASSYSMENEQLF.

This clonotype was picked up a small number of times. The junction does not match germline at one end; this may be a read error. The rearrangement links TRBV29-1 to TRBJ1-1, with D possibly being TRBD1 (5 bases). CDR3 length equals 14 residues. The germline CDR1 and CDR2 sequences are SQVTM and ANQGSEA. The CDR3 nucleotides are TGCAGCGTTAGCGGTACGGGGACTGGCACTGAAGCTTCCTTT. It yields the protein CSVSGTGTGTEASF.

This clonotype was observed many times. The J gene is TRBJ1-1, the V gene TRBV6-5, with D perhaps TRBD1 (6 bases). Trimming left V 0 bases short and J 8 bases short, with 10 bases between. This CDR3 region has 13 residues. Germline CDR1 reads MNHEY; CDR2 reads SVGAGI. The chain's CDR3 is CASSYSRDNEAFF. CDR3 coding DNA: TGTGCCAGCAGTTACTCGCGGGACAACGAAGCTTTCTTT.

As concerns this clonotype: One junction end disagrees with the germline gene, perhaps due to a read error. V usage is TRBV6-5 and J usage is TRBJ2-5, with D unresolved. CDR3 length: 13 amino acids. Germline CDR1 is MNHEY and CDR2 is SVGAGI. CDR3 sequence: CASRPSLGEIQCF. CDR3 bases: TGTGCCAGCAGGCCCTCGCTCGGCGAGATCCAATGCTTC.

Worth noting for this clonotype: One end of the junction is discordant with germline, which a read error may explain. V gene TRBV6-1 combines with J gene TRBJ2-3; tentatively, D is TRBD2 (6 bases). The germline V gene has CDR1 MNHNS and CDR2 SASEGT. This CDR3 has 14 residues. CDR3 sequence: CAITEGTRKDRQYF. CDR3 in DNA: TGTGCCATCACTGAAGGGACTCGCAAAGATAGGCAGTATTTT.